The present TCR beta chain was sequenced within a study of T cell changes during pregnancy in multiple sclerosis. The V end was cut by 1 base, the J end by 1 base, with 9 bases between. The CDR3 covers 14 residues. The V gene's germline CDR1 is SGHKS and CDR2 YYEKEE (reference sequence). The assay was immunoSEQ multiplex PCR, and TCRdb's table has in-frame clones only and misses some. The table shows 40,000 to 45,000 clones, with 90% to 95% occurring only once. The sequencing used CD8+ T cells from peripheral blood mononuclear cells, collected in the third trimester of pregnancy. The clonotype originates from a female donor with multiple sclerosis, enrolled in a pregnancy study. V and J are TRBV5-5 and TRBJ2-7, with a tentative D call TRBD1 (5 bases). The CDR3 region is CASSLFRESYEQYF. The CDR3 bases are TGTGCCAGCAGCTTGTTCAGGGAATCCTACGAGCAGTACTTC.